One sample yielded the 13 T cell receptor beta chains listed below, sequenced in a study of early T cells in non-severe SARS-CoV-2 infection. In TCRdb, the 5' RACE reads were re-called with MiXCR into one record per CDR3 protein. The repertoire holds tens of thousands of distinct CDR3 sequences, with around 13% as singletons. The sequencing input was whole blood. The receptor set was obtained from an adult who was a healthcare worker with PCR-confirmed SARS-CoV-2 infection or an uninfected control (not recorded which).

This clonotype was counted at least ten times. This rearrangement joins TRBV20-1 to TRBJ2-5, with TRBD2 matching 8 bases. This CDR3 comprises 14 residues. V gave up 5 bases and J gave up 0 bases; unmatched junction bases: 5. The V gene's germline CDR1 is DFQATT and CDR2 SNEGSKA (reference sequence). CDR3 amino acids: CSAPRGGYQETQYF. CDR3 nucleotide sequence: TGCAGTGCTCCACGGGGGGGGTACCAAGAGACCCAGTACTTC.

This clonotype was counted at least ten times. The chain has TRBV27 and TRBJ2-7, with D perhaps TRBD2 (5 bases). CDR3 length equals 15 residues. Germline V CDR1 and CDR2: MNHEY, SMNVEV (reference sequence). V lost 5 bases to trimming and J lost 4 bases, with 18 bases between them. The CDR3 region has the DNA TGTGCCAGCAGTGAGGGAAGTCTCTTCGCGTACGAGCAGTACTTC. It codes for CASSEGSLFAYEQYF.

There are many counts of this clonotype. The chain couples TRBV5-1 to TRBJ1-6; D ambiguous. The V and J ends lost 2 bases and 3 bases respectively, with 12 bases between them. Germline CDR1 reads SGHRS; CDR2 reads YFSETQ. The CDR3 sequence is 16 residues long. This CDR3 reads CASSFGGHLYNSPLHF. The CDR3 DNA follows: TGCGCCAGCAGCTTCGGAGGGCACCTCTATAATTCACCCCTCCACTTT.

Ten or more counts support this clonotype. The chain couples TRBV11-2 to TRBJ1-2; 9 nucleotides agree with TRBD1. CDR3 size: 14 residues. After removal of 4 bases from V and 8 bases from J, the junction contained 8 bases not matched to a gene. CDR1 SGHAT and CDR2 FQNNGV come from the germline V gene. Here the CDR3 reads CASSSSQGARGYTF. The CDR3 nucleotides read TGTGCCAGCAGCTCCTCACAGGGGGCAAGGGGCTACACCTTC.

This clonotype came up many times. J is TRBJ1-1 and V is TRBV19, with 7 bases matching TRBD1. The V segment lost 9 bases and the J segment 0 bases; nucleotides outside the gene matches: 13. The CDR3 consists of 16 residues. The germline V gene encodes CDR1 LNHDA and CDR2 SQIVND (reference sequence). The CDR3: CASLQVTGDLNTEAFF. The DNA of the CDR3 is TGTGCCAGCCTGCAGGTTACAGGGGACCTGAACACTGAAGCTTTCTTT.

This clonotype has a count of ten or more. The chain has TRBV11-2 and TRBJ1-1; D might be TRBD1 (6 bases). Trimming pared 6 bases from V and 4 bases from J, leaving 18 bases between. Germline V gene sequence: CDR1 SGHAT, CDR2 FQNNGV. The CDR3 contains 15 residues. CDR3 protein: CASRDLQGPVTEAFF. The DNA for the CDR3 is TGTGCCAGCAGGGACCTACAGGGACCGGTCACTGAAGCTTTCTTT.

This clonotype was seen more than once but under ten times. V usage is TRBV5-6 and J usage is TRBJ2-1; 9 bases match TRBD1. The germline V gene encodes CDR1 SGHDT and CDR2 YYEEEE. This CDR3 has 14 amino acids. After removal of 5 bases from V and 8 bases from J, the junction contained 8 bases not matched to a gene. The CDR3 sequence is CASRWGTGTDEQFF. The CDR3 DNA sequence: TGTGCCAGCAGGTGGGGGACAGGGACGGATGAGCAGTTCTTC.

This clonotype was counted at least ten times. CDR3 sequence (DNA): TGTGCCAGCAGGAGGCCACCGGACACAGATACGCAGTATTTT. Encoded protein: CASRRPPDTDTQYF. The chain recombines TRBV6-2 or TRBV6-3 with TRBJ2-3; D not resolved. The CDR3 has 14 amino acids. V gave up 6 bases and J gave up 2 bases, with 12 bases separating them. Germline loops: CDR1 MNHEY, CDR2 SVGEGT.

This clonotype was seen at least ten times. The V gene is TRBV11-2, the J gene TRBJ1-2; D possibly corresponds to TRBD1 (6 bases). CDR1 and CDR2 from the germline V gene are SGHAT and FQNNGV. V shed 4 bases and J shed 7 bases, with 19 bases lying between them. The CDR3 is 15 residues long. DNA for the CDR3: TGTGCCAGCAGCTCCCTAGACGGGGGCAGAGGTGGCTACACCTTC. Its protein product is CASSSLDGGRGGYTF.

This clonotype was observed at least ten times. The chain couples TRBV7-8 to TRBJ2-3, with 10 bases matching TRBD2. CDR3 length: 18 residues. V lost 2 bases and J lost 0; bases outside the gene matches: 8. Per the germline V gene, CDR1 is SGHVS and CDR2 is FQNEAQ. CDR3 nucleotide sequence: TGTGCCAGCAGCTTAAGGGCTAGCGGGGGCCCTAGCACAGATACGCAGTATTTT. This gives the protein CASSLRASGGPSTDTQYF.

In its sample, this clonotype was seen many times. The chain carries TRBV10-2 and TRBJ2-1; D tentatively reads TRBD1 or TRBD2 (5 bases each). This CDR3 is 13 amino acids long. V was shortened by 4 bases and J by 3 bases, with 7 bases between the two germline ends. Germline V gives CDR1 WSHSY, CDR2 SAAADI. DNA for the CDR3: TGCGCCAGCAGTGGAGGGGACTACAATGAGCAGTTCTTC. Translation gives CASSGGDYNEQFF.

This clonotype was recorded a few times. This chain links TRBV9 with TRBJ1-6, with D tentatively TRBD1 (6 bases). Trimming cost V 0 bases and J 11 bases, with 6 bases left between them. The CDR3 is made up of 12 amino acids. Germline CDR1 and CDR2: SGDLS and YYNGEE. The CDR3 spells CASSVEGAPLHF. For the CDR3, the DNA is TGTGCCAGCAGCGTAGAGGGGGCACCCCTCCACTTT.

The chain links TRBV7-6 to TRBJ2-5; the D is unclear. The CDR3 totals 14 residues. The V and J ends lost 5 bases and 5 bases respectively, with 15 bases between them. In germline, CDR1 is SGHVS, CDR2 FNYEAQ. The CDR3 bases are TGTGCCAGCAGCGCTGACTCGAGAAGGGAGACCCAGTACTTC. Its protein product is CASSADSRRETQYF. Supplemented by reference TRBV7-6 and TRBJ2-5, the full variable domain reads GAGVSQSPRYKVTKRGQDVALRCDPISGHVSLYWYRQALGQGPEFLTYFNYEAQQDKSGLPNDRFSAERPEGSISTLTIQRTEQRDSAMYRCASSADSRRETQYFGPGTRLLVL.